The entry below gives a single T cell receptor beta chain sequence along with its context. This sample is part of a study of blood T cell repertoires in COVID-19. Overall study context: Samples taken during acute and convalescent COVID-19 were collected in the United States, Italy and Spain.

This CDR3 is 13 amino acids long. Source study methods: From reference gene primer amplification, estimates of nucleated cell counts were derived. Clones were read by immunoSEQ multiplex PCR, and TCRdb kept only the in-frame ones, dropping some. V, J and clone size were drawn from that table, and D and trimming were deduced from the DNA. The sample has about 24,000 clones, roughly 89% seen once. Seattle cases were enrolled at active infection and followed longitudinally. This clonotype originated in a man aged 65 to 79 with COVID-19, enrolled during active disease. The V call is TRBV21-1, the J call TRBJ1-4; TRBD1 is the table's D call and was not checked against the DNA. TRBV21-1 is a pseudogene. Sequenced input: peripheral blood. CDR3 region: CASSQRQEEKLFF. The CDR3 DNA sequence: TGTGCCAGCAGCCAGAGACAGGAAGAAAAACTGTTTTTT.